This T cell receptor (beta chain) was found in a study of T-cell memory formation after mild COVID-19. Whole-study context: Largely, the TCR clusters proved donor specific.

The ends were cut back, 2 bases at V and 2 bases at J, with 11 bases in the middle. The CDR3 runs 15 residues. Via MiXCR, TCRdb re-called the 5' RACE reads, giving one row per CDR3 protein. This table has almost 250,000 distinct CDR3 sequences, 15% to 19% appearing once. Material for sequencing was PBMCs or a T cell subset sorted from them (not recorded which). The chain is built from TRBV12-3 or TRBV12-4 and TRBJ2-3; unclear D gene. The sequence was obtained from an adult woman who had mild COVID-19 (a few samples of this study predate the infection). Cell type and time point are not known. CDR3 nucleotides: TGTGCCAGCAGTTTATCCCAGAGGCTCACAGATACGCAGTATTTT. Its translation: CASSLSQRLTDTQYF.